This TCR beta chain was sequenced for a study of blood T cell repertoires in COVID-19 (TCRdb year 2020). Turning to the overall study: Samples from collaborators originated in the United States, Italy and Spain and spanned both the acute and convalescent phases of COVID-19. The material from the prospective study consisted of cDNA or gDNA derived from T cells, B-cell-depleted T cells, or PBMCs. The dataset comprised deeply sampled blood TCRbeta repertoires from subjects exposed to, actively infected with, or recovered from COVID-19. The repertoires were released in a freely available public database intended as a resource for research on the immune response to SARS-CoV-2. Samples came from the ongoing ImmuneRACE study (first 160 participants) plus 1,254 subjects from 6 global collaborators. Sample metadata almost always included a de-identified subject ID, COVID-19 status, age in years and sex. Where available, HLA class I and class II types were taken from metadata supplied by the sample provider and were not determined by assay-based typing.

Concerning this clone: There is no known antigen for this receptor. The sample holds no much larger clone one base away, and base qualities are not on file.

TCRbeta CDR3 regions were amplified from genomic DNA using the immunoSEQ Assay, a bias-controlled multiplex PCR. In the source study's methods: The number of nucleated cells in each sample was estimated from the amplification of reference gene primers within the assay. Sequence reads were collapsed and filtered to measure the absolute abundance of every unique TCRbeta CDR3 rearrangement. Productive Simpson clonality was computed per sample as the square root of Simpson's diversity index over productive rearrangements. In its TCRdb copy, this immuneACCESS table keeps in-frame sequences only and misses some clones. Where compared with another copy, unresolved V genes explain less than half of these, and the others have no known cause. V, J and clone size derive from that table, while D and trimming were established from the DNA sequence. This sample gives about 68,000 clones in total; roughly 87% of them show up just once. The top ten clonotypes cover about 3.5% of the sample.

The CDR3 goes from the cysteine to the phenylalanine over 15 residues. CDR3 DNA is the only sequence kept; it has 45 bases, read in frame from the first base. V and J lose 4 bases and 6 bases, and a span of 18 bases separates them. Per the germline V gene, MDHEN is the CDR1 and SYDVKM is the CDR2. General conclusions and limits of the study: The quantity of clinical and demographic metadata differed by source and by participant and was supplied without curation.

One collaborating source in Seattle enrolled patients while the patients were actively infected and followed the patients over time throughout the course of disease. Each collaborating institution followed its own protocols to collect whole blood in K2EDTA tubes. Collaborator samples were shipped for TCRbeta analysis as frozen whole blood, isolated PBMCs, or DNA extracted from either sample type. This clonotype was sampled from a woman in her forties or fifties with COVID-19, enrolled during active disease. Material for sequencing was peripheral blood. This chain is built from TRBV28 and TRBJ1-1, with no confidently assigned D gene. The DNA sequence follows: TGTGCCAGCAGTTCCCACCTAGGAGGTGGGGCTGAAGCTTTCTTT. Its coded protein is CASSSHLGGGAEAFF. Here the CDR3 is joined to the reference TRBV28 and TRBJ1-1 genes, and the full variable domain is: DVKVTQSSRYLVKRTGEKVFLECVQDMDHENMFWYRQDPGLGLRLIYFSYDVKMKEKGDIPEGYSVSREKKERFSLILESASTNQTSMYLCASSSHLGGGAEAFFGQGTRLTVV.